These 14 T cell receptor beta chains originate from one sample sequenced in a study of blood T cell repertoires in COVID-19. The assay was immunoSEQ multiplex PCR, and TCRdb's table has in-frame clones only and misses some. The sample lists about 190,000 clones; roughly 84% were seen once. The specimen was peripheral blood. The source of these receptors is a woman of 80 years or more with active or convalescent COVID-19.

This chain joins TRBV29-1 and TRBJ1-2; D is ambiguous. The CDR3 runs 12 residues. Germline loops: CDR1 SQVTM, CDR2 ANQGSEA. V dropped 4 bases and J dropped 2 bases, with 8 bases sitting between them. Here the CDR3 reads CSVGAGNYGYTF. The CDR3 coding sequence is TGCAGCGTTGGGGCGGGAAACTATGGCTACACCTTC.

The V and J genes are TRBV5-1 and TRBJ2-3, with a possible D match to TRBD1 (6 bases). CDR1 is SGHRS, CDR2 YFSETQ, per germline. Trimming removed 5 bases from V and 2 bases from J, with 12 bases in between. This CDR3 region has 14 residues. This CDR3 reads CASSPQGDTDTQYF. CDR3 DNA: TGCGCCAGCAGTCCACAGGGCGACACAGATACGCAGTATTTT.

The chain employs TRBV27 and TRBJ2-7; 13 nucleotides line up with TRBD2. The CDR3 covers 16 residues. Trimming cost V 4 bases and J 2 bases; bases outside gene matches: 5. Germline CDR1 and CDR2: MNHEY and SMNVEV (reference sequence). In nucleotides, the CDR3 is TGTGCCAGCAGTTCCCTTACTAGCGGGAGGGCCTACGAGCAGTACTTC. It encodes CASSSLTSGRAYEQYF.

This sequence joins TRBV6-5 and TRBJ1-2, with 7 bases aligning to TRBD1. The CDR3 totals 14 residues. V shed 7 bases, J shed 0 bases, and the junction held 5 bases outside the gene matches. CDR1 is MNHEY and CDR2 is SVGAGI in the germline V gene. CDR3 sequence (DNA): TGTGCCAGCACCAGTGGGACAGCTAACTATGGCTACACCTTC. This translates into CASTSGTANYGYTF.

The genes are TRBV2 and TRBJ1-2, with a weak D call TRBD1 (5 bases). Germline CDR1 SNHLY, CDR2 FYNNEI. The CDR3 consists of 15 residues. V was cut by 5 bases and J by 9 bases, with 22 bases left in between. The CDR3 coding sequence is TGTGCCAGCAGTACAGGAGCTCCAGGTCGGGCCCGCTACACCTTC. Its translation is CASSTGAPGRARYTF.

The V call is TRBV15, the J call TRBJ1-2; no clear D gene. The CDR3 spans 11 residues. Trimming took off 4 bases at V and 7 bases at J, with 7 bases between the two ends. Germline CDR1 and CDR2: LNHNV and YYDKDF (reference sequence). The CDR3 bases are TGTGCCACCAGCAATCGGGGTGGCTACACCTTC. This sequence encodes CATSNRGGYTF.

The chain carries TRBV19 and TRBJ2-3, with 8 positions matching TRBD2. J gave up 2 bases and V 6 bases, and 10 bases lay outside the gene matches. The CDR3 contains 16 residues. Germline V gives CDR1 LNHDA, CDR2 SQIVND (reference sequence). CDR3 region: CASRDPGLGFTDTQYF. Written as DNA, the CDR3 is TGTGCCAGTAGAGACCCGGGACTAGGGTTCACAGATACGCAGTATTTT.

The chain couples TRBV7-8 to TRBJ1-2, with 7 positions matching TRBD1. This CDR3 has 14 amino acids. The germline CDR1 and CDR2 sequences are SGHVS and FQNEAQ. V lost 5 bases, J lost 10 bases, and 13 bases stayed unmatched. CDR3 sequence: CASSPHAGQEVYTF. The CDR3 DNA sequence: TGTGCCAGCAGCCCCCACGCCGGACAGGAGGTCTACACCTTC.

In its sample, this clone was seen a few times. The chain recombines TRBV11-2 with TRBJ1-5; tentative D call: TRBD1 (5 bases). The CDR3 length is 16 residues. V was shortened by 1 base and J by 7 bases, with 17 bases between the two germline ends. Germline V gives CDR1 SGHAT, CDR2 FQNNGV. CDR3 sequence: CASSLGSGNAVQPQHF. DNA of the CDR3: TGTGCCAGCAGCTTAGGGTCAGGGAACGCCGTCCAGCCCCAGCATTTT.

CDR3 coding DNA: TGTGCCACCAGACTAAGGAATCAGCCCCAGCATTTT. This translates into CATRLRNQPQHF. The chain links TRBV24-1 to TRBJ1-5, with D unclear. This CDR3 contains 12 residues. CDR1 KGHDR and CDR2 SFDVKD come from the germline V gene. The ends were cut back, 7 bases at V and 4 bases at J, with 7 bases in the middle.

This clone was seen only once. The chain recombines TRBV19 with TRBJ2-1; TRBD2 is a possible D gene (6 bases). Germline V gives CDR1 LNHDA, CDR2 SQIVND (reference sequence). CDR3 size: 15 residues. Trimming cost V 7 bases and J 8 bases, with 21 bases left between them. In DNA, the CDR3 is TGTGCCAGTACCGTCCTAGGGGCGGGGCCGGATGAGCAGTTCTTC. Protein product: CASTVLGAGPDEQFF.

The chain joins TRBV6-5 to TRBJ1-3; no clear D. Germline-derived CDR1 and CDR2 are MNHEY and SVGAGI. The CDR3 runs 15 residues. Trimming removed 0 bases at V and 2 bases at J, with 8 bases between. The chain's CDR3 is CASSYSGATGNTIYF. The CDR3 DNA reads as TGTGCCAGCAGTTACTCGGGAGCGACTGGAAACACCATATATTTT.

The sample holds one count of this clone. The V gene is TRBV6-5, the J gene TRBJ2-1; TRBD2 is a possible D gene (5 bases). The CDR3 is made up of 14 amino acids. Germline V gene sequence: CDR1 MNHEY, CDR2 SVGAGI. The V gene lost 6 bases and the J gene lost 6 bases, with 15 bases spanning the gap. CDR3 nucleotide sequence: TGTGCCAGCAGCATCCCGGGGAATTCCAATGAGCAGTTCTTC. Translating it yields CASSIPGNSNEQFF.

The rearrangement links TRBV18 to TRBJ1-1; D is unclear. The CDR3 consists of 15 residues. V was clipped by 2 bases and J by 0 bases, with 10 bases between them. CDR1 KGHSH and CDR2 LQKENI come from the germline V gene. CDR3 amino acids: CASSPGSRLNTEAFF. CDR3 coding DNA: TGTGCCAGCTCACCAGGGAGCAGACTGAACACTGAAGCTTTCTTT.